This record concerns one T cell receptor beta chain sequence. Its antigen is not identified. The CDR3 length is 17 residues. The germline CDR1 and CDR2 sequences are MRHNA and SNTAGT. The junction had 5 bases not matched to a gene; V was cut back by 4 bases and J by 3 bases. The entry originates in a study of shared clonotypes between healthy human individuals. General study results and limits: What naive subsets generally showed was a larger estimated richness than memory subsets showed. Exclusively blood specimens were collected; tissue repertoires likely differ.

Assay used: immunoSEQ multiplex PCR; TCRdb lists only in-frame clones, some missing. The sample carries 100,000 or so clones, 68% recorded once. Donors comprised healthy HIV-negative adults lacking recent acute infections or vaccinations. This sequence joins TRBV6-4 and TRBJ2-2; 13 nucleotides line up with TRBD2. This TCR was sampled from a woman in her 30s in good health. Sequenced material: memory CD8+ T cells sorted from blood. Subset indicated: CD45RO+ cells pooled with CCR7-negative TemRA cells. The CDR3 nucleotides are TGTGCCAGCAGTGCACTAGCGGGAGGGTCCGACACCGGGGAGCTGTTTTTT. It codes for CASSALAGGSDTGELFF.